Sequencing of this T cell receptor beta chain was carried out in a study of CD8+ T cells in alopecia areata. Alopecia areata patients gave lesional scalp punch biopsies and peripheral blood samples. The authors extracted RNA and reverse transcribed it into cDNA as the sequencing template. Clones were sequenced by immunoSEQ multiplex PCR, and TCRdb holds only the in-frame ones, with some missing. The sample has around 120,000 clones, around 50% seen once; the top ten hold more than 9%. CDR1 and CDR2 (germline): GTSNPN, SVGIG (reference sequence). CDR3 length equals 12 residues. Trimming removed 5 bases from V and 5 bases from J; junction bases left unmatched: 6.

Input material: NKG2D-low CD8+ T cells sorted from blood. The chain uses TRBV30 and TRBJ2-7; 7 bases match TRBD1. This sequence was found in a human donor with alopecia areata. CDR3 protein: CAWRSRGNEQYF. The CDR3 nucleotides read TGTGCCTGGCGATCCAGGGGGAACGAGCAGTACTTC.